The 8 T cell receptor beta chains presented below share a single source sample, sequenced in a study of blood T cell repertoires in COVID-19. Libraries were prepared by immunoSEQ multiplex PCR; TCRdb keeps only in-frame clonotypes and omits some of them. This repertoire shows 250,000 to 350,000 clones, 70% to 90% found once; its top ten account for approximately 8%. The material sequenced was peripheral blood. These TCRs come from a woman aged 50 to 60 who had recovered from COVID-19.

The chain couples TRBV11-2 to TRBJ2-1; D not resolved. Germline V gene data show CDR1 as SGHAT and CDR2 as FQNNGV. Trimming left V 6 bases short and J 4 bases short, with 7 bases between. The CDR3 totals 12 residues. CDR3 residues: CASSSQYNEQFF. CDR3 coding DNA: TGTGCCAGCAGTTCACAGTACAATGAGCAGTTCTTC.

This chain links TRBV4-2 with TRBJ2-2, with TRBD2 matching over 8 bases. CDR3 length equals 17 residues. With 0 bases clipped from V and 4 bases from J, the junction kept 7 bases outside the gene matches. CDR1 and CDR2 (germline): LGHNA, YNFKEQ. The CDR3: CASSQDTGGRSTGELFF. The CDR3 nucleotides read TGTGCCAGCAGCCAAGATACGGGAGGGCGCAGCACCGGGGAGCTGTTTTTT.

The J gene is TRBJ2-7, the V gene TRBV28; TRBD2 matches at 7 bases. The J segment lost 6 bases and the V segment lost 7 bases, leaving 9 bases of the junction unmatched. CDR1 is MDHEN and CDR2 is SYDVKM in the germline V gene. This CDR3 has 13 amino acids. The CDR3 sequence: CASTRWGGSEQYF. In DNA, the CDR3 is TGTGCCAGCACCCGCTGGGGGGGATCCGAGCAGTACTTC.

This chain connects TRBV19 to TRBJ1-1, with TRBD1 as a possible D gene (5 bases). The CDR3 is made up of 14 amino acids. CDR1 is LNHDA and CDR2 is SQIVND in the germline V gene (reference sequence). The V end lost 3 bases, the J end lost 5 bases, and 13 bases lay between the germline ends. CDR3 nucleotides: TGTGCCAGTAGTATCAGGGCCGAGTGGACTGAAGCTTTCTTT. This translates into CASSIRAEWTEAFF.

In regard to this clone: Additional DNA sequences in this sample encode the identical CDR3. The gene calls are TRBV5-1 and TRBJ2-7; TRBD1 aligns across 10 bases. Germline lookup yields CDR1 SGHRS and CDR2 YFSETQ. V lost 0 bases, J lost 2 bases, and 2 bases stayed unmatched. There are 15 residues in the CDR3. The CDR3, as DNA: TGCGCCAGCAGCTTGGCTGGACAGGGGGCCTACGAGCAGTACTTC. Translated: CASSLAGQGAYEQYF.

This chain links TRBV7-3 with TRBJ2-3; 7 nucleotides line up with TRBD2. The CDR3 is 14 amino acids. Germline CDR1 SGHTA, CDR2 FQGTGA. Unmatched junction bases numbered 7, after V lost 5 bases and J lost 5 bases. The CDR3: CASSPGLGKDTQYF. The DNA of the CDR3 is TGTGCCAGCAGCCCCGGACTAGGCAAAGATACGCAGTATTTT.

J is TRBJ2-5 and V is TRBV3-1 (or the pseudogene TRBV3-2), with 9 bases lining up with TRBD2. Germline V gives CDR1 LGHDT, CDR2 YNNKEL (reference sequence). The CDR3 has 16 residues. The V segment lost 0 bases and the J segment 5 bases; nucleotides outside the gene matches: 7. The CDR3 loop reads CASSQDVTSGRETQYF. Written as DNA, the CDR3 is TGTGCCAGCAGCCAAGATGTAACTAGCGGGCGTGAGACCCAGTACTTC.

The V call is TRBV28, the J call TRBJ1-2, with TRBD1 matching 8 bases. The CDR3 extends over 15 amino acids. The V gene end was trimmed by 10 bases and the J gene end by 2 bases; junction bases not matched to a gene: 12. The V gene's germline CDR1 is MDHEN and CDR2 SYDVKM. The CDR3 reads CAIRPGGQGNYGYTF. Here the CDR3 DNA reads TGTGCCATCAGACCCGGAGGACAGGGAAACTATGGCTACACCTTC.